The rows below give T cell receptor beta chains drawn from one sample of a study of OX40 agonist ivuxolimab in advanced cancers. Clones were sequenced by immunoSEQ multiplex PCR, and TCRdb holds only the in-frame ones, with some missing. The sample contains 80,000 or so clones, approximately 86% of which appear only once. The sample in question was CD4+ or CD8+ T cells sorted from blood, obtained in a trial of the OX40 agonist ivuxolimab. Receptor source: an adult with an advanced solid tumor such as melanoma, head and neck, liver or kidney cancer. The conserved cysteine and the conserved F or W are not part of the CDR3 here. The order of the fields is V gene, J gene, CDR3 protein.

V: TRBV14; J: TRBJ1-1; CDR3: ATSLLIGYTEAF
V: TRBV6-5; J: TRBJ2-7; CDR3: ASSSPSGGYEQY
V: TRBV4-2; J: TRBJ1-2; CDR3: ASSQGDSRLYGYT
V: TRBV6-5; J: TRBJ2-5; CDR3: ASSYAERGGGETQY
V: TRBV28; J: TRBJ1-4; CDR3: ASISNGGTNEKLF
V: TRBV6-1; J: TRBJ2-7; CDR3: ASSVSSYEQY
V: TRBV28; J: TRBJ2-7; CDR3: ASSPQGRFTYEQY
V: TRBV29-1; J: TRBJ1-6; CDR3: SVELSFNSPLH
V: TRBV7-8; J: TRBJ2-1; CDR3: ASSLGGGLNGVYNEQF
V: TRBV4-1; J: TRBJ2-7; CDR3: ASSQDFGSTPPYEQY
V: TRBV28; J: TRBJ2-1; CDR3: ASVEGGRPGEQF
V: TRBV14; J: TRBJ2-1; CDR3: ASSQDYGLAVGVQF
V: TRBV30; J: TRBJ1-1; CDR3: AWSVTGGTEAF
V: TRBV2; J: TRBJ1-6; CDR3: ASSAREGIYNSPLH
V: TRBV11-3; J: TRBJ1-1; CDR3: ASSLEANTEAF
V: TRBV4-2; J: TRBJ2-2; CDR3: ASSRDYMGSNTGELF
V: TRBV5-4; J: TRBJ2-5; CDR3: ASSLVSSGETQY
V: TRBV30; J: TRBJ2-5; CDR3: AWSVGGGTQY
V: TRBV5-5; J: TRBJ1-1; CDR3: ASSLVGGTLNTEAF
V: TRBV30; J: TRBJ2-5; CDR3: AWSVLRPGQTQY
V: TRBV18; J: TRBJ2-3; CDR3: ASSPATDTQY
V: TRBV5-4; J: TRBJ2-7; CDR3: ASSLTGRLNEQY
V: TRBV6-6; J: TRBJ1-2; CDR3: ASSTRQGGGYT
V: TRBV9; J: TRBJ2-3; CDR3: ASSQGLAGVGMGTDTQY
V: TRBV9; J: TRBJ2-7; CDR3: ASSAGGQVQY
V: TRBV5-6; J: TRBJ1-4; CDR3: ASSLRGETNEKLF
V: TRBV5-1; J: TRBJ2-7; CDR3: ASSLEGDEQY
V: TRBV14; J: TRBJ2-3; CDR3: ATASGSGTDTQY
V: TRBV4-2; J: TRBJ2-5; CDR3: ASSQDRVSRIAQY
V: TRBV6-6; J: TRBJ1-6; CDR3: ASERAYNSPLH
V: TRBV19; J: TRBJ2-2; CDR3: ASKTRGNTGELF
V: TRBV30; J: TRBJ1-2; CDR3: AWNPQSNYGYT
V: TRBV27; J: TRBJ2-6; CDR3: ASTRGTTYSGANVLT
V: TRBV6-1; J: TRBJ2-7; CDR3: ASSETTGLVYEQY
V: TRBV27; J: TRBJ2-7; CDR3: ASSSPGTADSEQY
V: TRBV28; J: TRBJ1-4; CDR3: ASSLGQGWGNEKLF
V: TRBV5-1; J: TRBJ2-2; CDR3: ASSLGLDGGELF
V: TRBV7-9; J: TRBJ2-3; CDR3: ASSFRTSAPTDTQY
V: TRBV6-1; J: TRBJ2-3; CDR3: ASTLSSPQTDTQY
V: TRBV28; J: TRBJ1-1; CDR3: ASSFGGALQGNTEAF
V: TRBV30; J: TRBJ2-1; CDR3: AWRPGLAGAPYNEQF
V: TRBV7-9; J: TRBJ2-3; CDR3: ASSLRGATTDTQY
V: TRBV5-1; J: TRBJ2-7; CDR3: ASSASYEQY
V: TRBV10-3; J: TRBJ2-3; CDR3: AISESGQLADTQY
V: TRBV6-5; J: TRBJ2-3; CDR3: ASSFRGQGDTDTQY
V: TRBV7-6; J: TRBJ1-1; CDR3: ASSSDRNTEAF
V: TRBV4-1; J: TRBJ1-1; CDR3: ASSQGILSRQMNTEAF
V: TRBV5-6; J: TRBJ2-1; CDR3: ASSSDGSPLVQF
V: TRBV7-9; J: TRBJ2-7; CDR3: ASSLVGGSYEQY
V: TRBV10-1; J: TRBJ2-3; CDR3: ASSEFGTGSTDTQY